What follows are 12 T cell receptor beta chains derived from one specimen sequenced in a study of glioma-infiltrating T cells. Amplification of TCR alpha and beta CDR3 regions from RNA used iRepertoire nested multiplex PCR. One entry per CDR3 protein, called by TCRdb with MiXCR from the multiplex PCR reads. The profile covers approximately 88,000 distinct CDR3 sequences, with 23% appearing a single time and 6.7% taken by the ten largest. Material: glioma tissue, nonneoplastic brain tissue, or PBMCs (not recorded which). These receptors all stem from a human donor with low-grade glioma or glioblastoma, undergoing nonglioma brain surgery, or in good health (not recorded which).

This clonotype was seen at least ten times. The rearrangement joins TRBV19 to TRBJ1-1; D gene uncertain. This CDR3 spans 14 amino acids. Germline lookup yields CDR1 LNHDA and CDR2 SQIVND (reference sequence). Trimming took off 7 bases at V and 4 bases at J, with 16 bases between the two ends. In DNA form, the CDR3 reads TGTGCCAGTAACCCCGGTGGCGGGAGCACTGAAGCTTTCTTT. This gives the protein CASNPGGGSTEAFF.

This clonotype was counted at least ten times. This CDR3 is CASRTGLGYGYTF. The DNA of the CDR3 is TGTGCCAGCAGGACAGGGTTGGGGTATGGCTACACCTTC. The chain uses TRBV12-3 or TRBV12-4 and TRBJ1-2; 7 bases are shared with TRBD1. CDR3 length: 13 residues. V dropped 6 bases and J dropped 5; count of bases not matched to a gene: 6.

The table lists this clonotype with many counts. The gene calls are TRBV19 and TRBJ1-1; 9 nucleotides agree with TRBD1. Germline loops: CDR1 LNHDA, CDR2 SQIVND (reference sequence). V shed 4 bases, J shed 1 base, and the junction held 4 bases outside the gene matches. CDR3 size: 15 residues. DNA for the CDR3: TGTGCCAGTAGTACGGACAGGGGATCGAACACTGAAGCTTTCTTT. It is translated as CASSTDRGSNTEAFF.

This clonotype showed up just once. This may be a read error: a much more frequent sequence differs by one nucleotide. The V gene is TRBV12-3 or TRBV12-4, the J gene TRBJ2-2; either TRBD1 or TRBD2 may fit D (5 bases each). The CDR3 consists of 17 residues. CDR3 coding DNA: TGTGCCAGCAGTGGACCGGGAAAACTATCGAACACCGGGGACCTGTTTTTT. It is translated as CASSGPGKLSNTGDLFF.

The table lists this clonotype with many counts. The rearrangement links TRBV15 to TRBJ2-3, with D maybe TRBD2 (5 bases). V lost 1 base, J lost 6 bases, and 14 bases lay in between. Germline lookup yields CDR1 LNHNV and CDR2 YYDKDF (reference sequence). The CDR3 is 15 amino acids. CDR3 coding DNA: TGTGCCACCAGCAGAGGGTCCTCCGGGGTCGATACGCAGTATTTT. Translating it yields CATSRGSSGVDTQYF.

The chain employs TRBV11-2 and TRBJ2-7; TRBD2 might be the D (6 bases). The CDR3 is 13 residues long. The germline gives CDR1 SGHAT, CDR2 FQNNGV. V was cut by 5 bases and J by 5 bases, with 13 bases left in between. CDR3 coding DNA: TGTGCCAGCAGCGAAAGGGCGGGGAACGAGCAGTACTTC. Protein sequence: CASSERAGNEQYF.

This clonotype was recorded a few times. The CDR3 here is CASSLWGEGNQPQHF. CDR3 sequence (DNA): TGTGCCAGCAGCTTGTGGGGGGAAGGCAATCAGCCCCAGCATTTT. The V gene is TRBV5-5, the J gene TRBJ1-5, with D perhaps TRBD1 (5 bases). This CDR3 contains 15 residues. Trimming shortened V by 1 base and J by 2 bases, and 10 bases separated the two germline ends. Germline assignment: CDR1 SGHKS and CDR2 YYEKEE (reference sequence).

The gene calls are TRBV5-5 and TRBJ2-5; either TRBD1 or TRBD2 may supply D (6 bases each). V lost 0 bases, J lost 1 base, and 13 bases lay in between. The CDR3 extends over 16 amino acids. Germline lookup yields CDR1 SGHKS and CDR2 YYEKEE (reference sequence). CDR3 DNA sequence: TGTGCCAGCAGCTTGGCCGGGGGCGGCCCCCAAGAGACCCAGTACTTC. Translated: CASSLAGGGPQETQYF.

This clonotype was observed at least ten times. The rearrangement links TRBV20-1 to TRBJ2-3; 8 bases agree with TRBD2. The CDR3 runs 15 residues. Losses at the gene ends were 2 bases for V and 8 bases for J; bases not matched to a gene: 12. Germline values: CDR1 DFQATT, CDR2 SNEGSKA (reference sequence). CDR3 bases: TGCAGTGCTAGAACCTCGGCGGGAGGAATGGGTACGCAGTATTTT. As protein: CSARTSAGGMGTQYF.

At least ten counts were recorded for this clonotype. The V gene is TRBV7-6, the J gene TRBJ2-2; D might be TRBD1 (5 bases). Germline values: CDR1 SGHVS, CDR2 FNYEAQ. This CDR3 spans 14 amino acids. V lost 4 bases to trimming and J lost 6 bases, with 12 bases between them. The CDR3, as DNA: TGTGCCAGCAGCTGGCAGGGTTTGTCCGGGGAGCTGTTTTTT. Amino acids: CASSWQGLSGELFF.

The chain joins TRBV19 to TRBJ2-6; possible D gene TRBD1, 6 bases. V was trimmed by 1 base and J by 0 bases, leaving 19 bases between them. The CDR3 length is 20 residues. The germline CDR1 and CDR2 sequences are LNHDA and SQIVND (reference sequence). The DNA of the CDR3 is TGTGCCAGTAGTATAGCCGACCCGACAGGCTTTATCTCTGGGGCCAACGTCCTGACTTTC. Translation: CASSIADPTGFISGANVLTF.

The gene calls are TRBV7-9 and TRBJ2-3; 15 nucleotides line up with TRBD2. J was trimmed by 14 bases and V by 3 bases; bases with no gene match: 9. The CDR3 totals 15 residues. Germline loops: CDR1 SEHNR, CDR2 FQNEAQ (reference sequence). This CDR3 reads CASSLDGLAGGRWYF. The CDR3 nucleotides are TGTGCCAGCAGCTTGGACGGACTAGCGGGAGGGCGATGGTATTTT.